A selection of T cell receptor beta chains follows, all from one sample in a study of T cell responses to AZD1222 COVID-19 vaccine. This table comes from immunoSEQ multiplex PCR, and its TCRdb copy is limited to in-frame clones, with some not included. This sample has 80,000 or so clones, with roughly 90% found just once. The sample in question was peripheral blood, obtained 28 days after the second AZD1222 dose. All receptors derive from an adult who received the AZD1222 COVID-19 vaccine. The CDR3 runs from the conserved cysteine through the conserved F or W. Each record gives: V gene, J gene, clone size, D gene, CDR3 protein, CDR3 DNA. The D gene is left open where the match is weak. Not every row has a clone size; where given, it reads once, few, many or a size class.

v_gene: TRBV28; j_gene: TRBJ2-3; abundance: -; d_gene: TRBD1; CDR3aa: CASSLSGTGGPANTDTQYF; CDR3nt: TGTGCCAGCAGTTTATCCGGGACAGGGGGCCCGGCTAACACAGATACGCAGTATTTT
v_gene: TRBV6-2/TRBV6-3; j_gene: TRBJ2-7; abundance: -; d_gene: -; CDR3aa: CASSTGTAYEQYF; CDR3nt: TGTGCCAGCAGCACCGGGACCGCCTACGAGCAGTACTTC
v_gene: TRBV6-6; j_gene: TRBJ2-5; abundance: -; d_gene: -; CDR3aa: CASSGGLETQYF; CDR3nt: TGTGCCAGCTCCGGGGGATTAGAGACCCAGTACTTC
v_gene: TRBV5-1; j_gene: TRBJ2-1; abundance: -; d_gene: -; CDR3aa: CASSPTGSSYNEQFF; CDR3nt: TGCGCCAGCAGCCCTACAGGGAGTTCCTACAATGAGCAGTTCTTC
v_gene: TRBV11-2; j_gene: TRBJ1-1; abundance: -; d_gene: -; CDR3aa: CASSLGGGAAFF; CDR3nt: TGTGCCAGCAGCTTAGGGGGGGGTGCAGCTTTCTTT
v_gene: TRBV3-1/TRBV3-2; j_gene: TRBJ1-1; abundance: few; d_gene: -; CDR3aa: CASSPDSQNTEAFF; CDR3nt: TGTGCCAGCAGCCCAGACAGTCAGAACACTGAAGCTTTCTTT
v_gene: TRBV19; j_gene: TRBJ1-5; abundance: -; d_gene: -; CDR3aa: CASSLADSNQPQHF; CDR3nt: TGTGCCAGCAGTCTGGCAGATAGCAATCAGCCCCAGCATTTT
v_gene: TRBV7-9; j_gene: TRBJ2-3; abundance: -; d_gene: TRBD2; CDR3aa: CASSLATSGRPDTQYF; CDR3nt: TGTGCCAGCAGCTTAGCGACTAGCGGGAGACCAGATACGCAGTATTTT
v_gene: TRBV2; j_gene: TRBJ2-1; abundance: -; d_gene: -; CDR3aa: CASSEVNEQFF; CDR3nt: TGTGCCAGCAGTGAGGTCAATGAGCAGTTCTTC
v_gene: TRBV10-3; j_gene: TRBJ1-4; abundance: -; d_gene: -; CDR3aa: CAISESRVGKLFF; CDR3nt: TGTGCCATCAGTGAGTCGAGGGTCGGAAAACTGTTTTTT
v_gene: TRBV5-5; j_gene: TRBJ2-5; abundance: -; d_gene: -; CDR3aa: CASSLALLQGQETQYF; CDR3nt: TGTGCCAGCAGCTTGGCACTATTGCAGGGGCAAGAGACCCAGTACTTC
v_gene: TRBV30; j_gene: TRBJ2-2; abundance: -; d_gene: -; CDR3aa: CAWSSARYTGELFF; CDR3nt: TGTGCCTGGTCATCCGCCAGGTACACCGGGGAGCTGTTTTTT
v_gene: TRBV18; j_gene: TRBJ2-7; abundance: -; d_gene: TRBD2; CDR3aa: CASSPAGGGYEQYF; CDR3nt: TGTGCCAGCTCACCAGCGGGAGGGGGCTACGAGCAGTACTTC
v_gene: TRBV28; j_gene: TRBJ2-5; abundance: -; d_gene: TRBD2; CDR3aa: CASSPLGPAGGETQYF; CDR3nt: TGTGCCAGCAGTCCACTCGGCCCTGCGGGAGGGGAGACCCAGTACTTC